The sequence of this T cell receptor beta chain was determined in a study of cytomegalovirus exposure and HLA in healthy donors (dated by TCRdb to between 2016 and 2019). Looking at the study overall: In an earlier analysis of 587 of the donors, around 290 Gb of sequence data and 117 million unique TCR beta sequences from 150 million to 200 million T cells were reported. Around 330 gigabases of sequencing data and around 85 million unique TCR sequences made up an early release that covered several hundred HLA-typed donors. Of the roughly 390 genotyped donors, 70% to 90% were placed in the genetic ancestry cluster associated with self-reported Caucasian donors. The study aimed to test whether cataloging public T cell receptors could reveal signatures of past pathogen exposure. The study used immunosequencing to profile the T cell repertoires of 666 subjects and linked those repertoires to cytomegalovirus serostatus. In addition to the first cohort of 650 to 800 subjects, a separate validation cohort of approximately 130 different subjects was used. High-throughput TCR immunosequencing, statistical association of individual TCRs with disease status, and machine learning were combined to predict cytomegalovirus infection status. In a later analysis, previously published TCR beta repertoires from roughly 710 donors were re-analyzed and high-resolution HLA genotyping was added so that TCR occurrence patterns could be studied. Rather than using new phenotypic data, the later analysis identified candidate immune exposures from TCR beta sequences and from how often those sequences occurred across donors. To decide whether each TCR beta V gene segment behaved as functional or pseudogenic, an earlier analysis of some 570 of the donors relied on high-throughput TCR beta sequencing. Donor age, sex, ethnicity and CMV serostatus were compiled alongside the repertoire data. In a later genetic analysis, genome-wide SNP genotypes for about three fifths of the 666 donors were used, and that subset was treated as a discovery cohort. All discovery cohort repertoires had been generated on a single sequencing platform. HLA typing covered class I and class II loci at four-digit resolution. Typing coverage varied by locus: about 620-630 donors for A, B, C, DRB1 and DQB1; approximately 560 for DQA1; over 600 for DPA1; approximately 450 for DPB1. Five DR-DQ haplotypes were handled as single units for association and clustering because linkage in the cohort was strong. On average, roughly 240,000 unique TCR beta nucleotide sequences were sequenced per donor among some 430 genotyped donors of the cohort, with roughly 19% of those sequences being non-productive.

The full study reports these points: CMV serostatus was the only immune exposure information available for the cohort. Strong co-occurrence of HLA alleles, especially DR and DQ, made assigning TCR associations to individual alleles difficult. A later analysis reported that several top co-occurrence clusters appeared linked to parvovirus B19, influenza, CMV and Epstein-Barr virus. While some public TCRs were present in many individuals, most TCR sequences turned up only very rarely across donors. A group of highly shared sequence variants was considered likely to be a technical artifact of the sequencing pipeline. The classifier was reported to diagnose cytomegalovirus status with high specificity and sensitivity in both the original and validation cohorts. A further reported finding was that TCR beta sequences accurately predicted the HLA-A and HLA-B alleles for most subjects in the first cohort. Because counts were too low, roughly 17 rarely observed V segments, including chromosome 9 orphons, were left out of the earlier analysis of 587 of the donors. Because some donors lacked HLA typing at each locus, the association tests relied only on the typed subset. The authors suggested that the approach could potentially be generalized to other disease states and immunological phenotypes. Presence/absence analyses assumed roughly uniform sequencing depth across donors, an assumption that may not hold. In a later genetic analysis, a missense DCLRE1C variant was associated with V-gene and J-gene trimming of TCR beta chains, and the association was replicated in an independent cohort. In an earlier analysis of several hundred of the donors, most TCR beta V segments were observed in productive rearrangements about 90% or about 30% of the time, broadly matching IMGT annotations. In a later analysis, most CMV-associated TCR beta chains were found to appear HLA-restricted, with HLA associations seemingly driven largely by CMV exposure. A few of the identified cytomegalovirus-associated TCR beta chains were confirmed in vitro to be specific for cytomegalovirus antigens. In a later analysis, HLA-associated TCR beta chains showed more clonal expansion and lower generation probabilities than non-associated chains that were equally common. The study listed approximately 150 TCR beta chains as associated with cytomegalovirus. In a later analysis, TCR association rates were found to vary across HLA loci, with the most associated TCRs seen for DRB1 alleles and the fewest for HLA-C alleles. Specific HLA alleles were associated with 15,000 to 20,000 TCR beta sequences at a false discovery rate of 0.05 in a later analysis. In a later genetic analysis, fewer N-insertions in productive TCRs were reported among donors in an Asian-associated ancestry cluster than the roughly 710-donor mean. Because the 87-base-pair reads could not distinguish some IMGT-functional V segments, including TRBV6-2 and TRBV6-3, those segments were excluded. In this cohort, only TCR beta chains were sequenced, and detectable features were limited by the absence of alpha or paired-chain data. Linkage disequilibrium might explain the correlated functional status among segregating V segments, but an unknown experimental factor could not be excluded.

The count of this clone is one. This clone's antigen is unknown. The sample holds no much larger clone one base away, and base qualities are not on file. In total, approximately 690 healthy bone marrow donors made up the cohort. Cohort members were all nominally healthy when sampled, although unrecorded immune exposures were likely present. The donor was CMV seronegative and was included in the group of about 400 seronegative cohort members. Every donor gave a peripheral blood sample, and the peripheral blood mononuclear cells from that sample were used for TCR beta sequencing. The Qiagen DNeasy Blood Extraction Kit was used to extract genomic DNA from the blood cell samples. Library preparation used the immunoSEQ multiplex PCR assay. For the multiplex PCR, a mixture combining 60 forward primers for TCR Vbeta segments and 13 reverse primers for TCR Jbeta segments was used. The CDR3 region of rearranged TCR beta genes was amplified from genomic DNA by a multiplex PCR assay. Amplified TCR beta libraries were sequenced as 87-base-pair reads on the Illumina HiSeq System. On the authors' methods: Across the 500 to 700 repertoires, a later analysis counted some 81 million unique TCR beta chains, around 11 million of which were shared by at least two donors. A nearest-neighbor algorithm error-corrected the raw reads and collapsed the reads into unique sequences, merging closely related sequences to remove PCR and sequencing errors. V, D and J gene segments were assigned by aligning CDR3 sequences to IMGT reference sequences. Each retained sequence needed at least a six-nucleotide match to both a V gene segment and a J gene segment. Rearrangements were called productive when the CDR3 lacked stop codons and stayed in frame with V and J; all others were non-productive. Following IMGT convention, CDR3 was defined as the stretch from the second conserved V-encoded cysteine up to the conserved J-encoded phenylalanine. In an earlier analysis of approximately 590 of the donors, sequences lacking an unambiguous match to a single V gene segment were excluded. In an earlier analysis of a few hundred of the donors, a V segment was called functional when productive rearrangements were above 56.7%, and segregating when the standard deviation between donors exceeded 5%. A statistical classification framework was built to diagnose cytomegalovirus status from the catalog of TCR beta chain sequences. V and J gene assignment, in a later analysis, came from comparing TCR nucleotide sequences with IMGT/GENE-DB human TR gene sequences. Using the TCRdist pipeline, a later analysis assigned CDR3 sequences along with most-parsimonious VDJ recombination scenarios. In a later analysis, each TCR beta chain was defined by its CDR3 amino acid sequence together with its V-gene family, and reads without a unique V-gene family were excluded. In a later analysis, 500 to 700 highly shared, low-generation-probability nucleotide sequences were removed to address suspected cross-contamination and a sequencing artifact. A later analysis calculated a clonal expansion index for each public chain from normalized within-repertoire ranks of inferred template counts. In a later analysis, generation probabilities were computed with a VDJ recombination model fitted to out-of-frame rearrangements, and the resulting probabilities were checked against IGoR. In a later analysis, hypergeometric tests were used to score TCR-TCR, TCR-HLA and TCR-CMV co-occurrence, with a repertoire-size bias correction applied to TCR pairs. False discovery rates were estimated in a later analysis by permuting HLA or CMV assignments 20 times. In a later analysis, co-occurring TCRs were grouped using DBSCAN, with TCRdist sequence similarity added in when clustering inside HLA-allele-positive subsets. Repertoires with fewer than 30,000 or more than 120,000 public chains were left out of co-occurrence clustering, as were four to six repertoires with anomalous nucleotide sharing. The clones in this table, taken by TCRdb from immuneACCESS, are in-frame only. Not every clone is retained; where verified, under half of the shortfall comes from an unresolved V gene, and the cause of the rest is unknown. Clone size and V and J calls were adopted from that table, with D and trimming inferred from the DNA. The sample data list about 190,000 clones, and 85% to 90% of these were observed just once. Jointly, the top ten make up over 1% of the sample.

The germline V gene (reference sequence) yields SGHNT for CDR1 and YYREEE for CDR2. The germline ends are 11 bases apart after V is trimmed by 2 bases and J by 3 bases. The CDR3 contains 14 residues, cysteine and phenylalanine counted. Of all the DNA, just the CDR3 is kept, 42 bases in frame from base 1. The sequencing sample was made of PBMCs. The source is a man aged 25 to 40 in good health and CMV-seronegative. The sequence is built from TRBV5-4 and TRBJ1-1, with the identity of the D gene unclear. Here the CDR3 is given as CASSFEELDTEAFF. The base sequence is TGTGCCAGCAGCTTCGAAGAGTTGGACACTGAAGCTTTCTTT.